The rows below give T cell receptor beta chains drawn from one sample of a study of T cell repertoires in cytomegalovirus infection. TCRdb ran MiXCR on the reads and lists one entry per CDR3 protein. The repertoire holds some 680,000 distinct CDR3 sequences, approximately 40% seen once, with 2.5% to 3.5% in the top ten. The specimen sequenced was PBMCs. Receptors originate from a human donor in good health (CMV status not recorded). Some clones in this sample may be carry-over from other donors' samples. The CDR3 runs from the conserved cysteine through the conserved F or W. A D gene is named only where the DNA matches it firmly. Part of the rows lack a size; the others show once, few, many or a class for expanded clones.

17 TRBD1 TRBJ2-5 TRBV4-1 many TGCGCCAGCAGCCAAGAGTTGAGGGGGCGGTCCCAAGAGACCCAGTACTTC CASSQELRGRSQETQYF
12 NA TRBJ2-1 TRBV7-8 few TGTGCCGGAGGGGCCTTTAGGAATGAGCAGTTCTTC CAGGAFRNEQFF
19 TRBD2 TRBJ2-4 TRBV4-2 NA TGTGCCAGCAGCCGAGGTGAGGCTAGCGGAAATTTAGCCAAAAACATTCAGTACTTC CASSRGEASGNLAKNIQYF
15 TRBD1 TRBJ1-2 TRBV7-2 NA TGTGCCAGCAGCTTGGGGACAGGGTGTAACTATGGCTACACCTTC CASSLGTGCNYGYTF
15 NA TRBJ1-2 TRBV6-5 many TGTGCCAGCAGTTACTCGATCGCGGGGCGGGATGGCTACACCTTC CASSYSIAGRDGYTF
17 NA TRBJ1-5 TRBV2 few TGTGCCAGCAGCGCCGAAGGGGGACGGGGAGGAAATCAGCCCCAGCATTTT CASSAEGGRGGNQPQHF
15 NA TRBJ2-7 TRBV29-1 NA TGCAGCGTTGTTGGCTCCAGGGGCCTCTTCTACGAGCAGTACTTC CSVVGSRGLFYEQYF
13 NA TRBJ2-5 TRBV7-2 NA TGTGCTAGCAGCCAACCTAGAAGAGAGACCAAGTACTTC CASSQPRRETKYF
15 NA TRBJ2-5 TRBV28 few TGTGCCAGCAGTTTTCTGTTGGGAGGTGGAGAGACCCAGTACTTC CASSFLLGGGETQYF
15 NA TRBJ2-2 TRBV7-2 many TGTGCCAGCAGCTTCTCCGGGACACTCACCGGGGAGCTGTTTTTT CASSFSGTLTGELFF
16 TRBD2 TRBJ2-1 TRBV19 NA TGTGCCAGTAAGTTTTCGGTTGCTAGCGGGATTCACGAGCAGTTCTTC CASKFSVASGIHEQFF
13 NA TRBJ2-2 TRBV6-2/TRBV6-3 NA TGTGCCAGCAGGCGACTAGGCACCGGGGAGCTGTTTTTT CASRRLGTGELFF
16 TRBD1 TRBJ2-1 TRBV5-4 NA TGTGCCAGCAGCCCATCCGACAGGGCTACCTACAATGAGCAGTTCTTC CASSPSDRATYNEQFF
15 NA TRBJ2-5 TRBV10-3 NA TGTGCCATCAGTGAGCTGCAGGGGGGTAAAGAGACCCAGTACTTC CAISELQGGKETQYF
13 NA TRBJ1-1 TRBV12-3/TRBV12-4 few TGTGCCAGCAGCCTGTTGATAGGTACTGAAGCTTTCTTT CASSLLIGTEAFF
14 TRBD1 TRBJ2-2 TRBV12-3/TRBV12-4 NA TGTGCCAGCAGCGAAAGGGGGCTCGCCGGGGAGCTGTTTTTT CASSERGLAGELFF
18 NA TRBJ1-3 TRBV5-6 NA TGTGCCAGCAGCCTCCATGGTGTGGGCGTAACCTCTGGAAACACCATATATTTT CASSLHGVGVTSGNTIYF
14 TRBD1 TRBJ1-2 TRBV11-2 few TGTGCCAGCAGCTCGAACAGGGGTCTCCCTGGCTACACCTTC CASSSNRGLPGYTF
12 NA TRBJ2-7 TRBV29-1 few TGCAGCGTTGCGGTCAACTCCTACGAGCAGTACTTC CSVAVNSYEQYF
14 TRBD1 TRBJ1-4 TRBV19 NA TGTGCCAGTAGTCTCGGACAGGGCTATGAAAAACTGTTTTTT CASSLGQGYEKLFF
14 TRBD1 TRBJ2-7 TRBV29-1 few TGCAGCGTTGTGGACAGGAGGAGCTCCTACGAGCAGTACTTC CSVVDRRSSYEQYF
15 NA TRBJ2-7 TRBV28 NA TGTGCCAGCAGTTTCGACTTCTCCCGCTCCTACGAGCAGTACTTC CASSFDFSRSYEQYF
17 NA TRBJ2-6 TRBV14 few TGTGCCAGCAGCCTAAAGCCCCAGGGCTCTGGGGCCAACGTCCTGACTTTC CASSLKPQGSGANVLTF
13 NA TRBJ2-5 TRBV20-1 once TGCAGTGCTAGGCACCGATTCCAAGAGACCCAGTACTTC CSARHRFQETQYF
15 NA TRBJ2-1 TRBV12-3/TRBV12-4 few TGTGCCAGCAGTCAACCTTTAGGGGGATTCTATGAGCAGTTCTTC CASSQPLGGFYEQFF